The 9 T cell receptor delta chains reported below all come from one sample, sequenced in a study of gamma-delta chains in newborns, infants, children. TCRdb applied CATT to the reads for clone calling. In the table there are around 5,000 delta-chain clones, over 0.4% of which are singletons. Source material: blood. Receptors originate from a child who was a newborn, infant or young child, either healthy, febrile or measles-vaccinated (not recorded which).

In this sample, this clone turned up a few times. This could be a read error, since a much larger clone is one nucleotide away. The chain employs TRDV2 and TRDJ3; D might be TRDD3 (6 bases). This CDR3 has 18 residues. Trimming left V 0 bases short and J 0 bases short, with 11 bases between. CDR1 and CDR2 from the germline V gene are GEAIGNYY and EKD. The CDR3, as DNA: TGTGCCTGTGACACCTGGGGGGCCAGCTCCTGGGACACCCGACAGATGTTTTTC. Its translation is CACDTWGASSWDTRQMFF.

Sample share makes this clone large. This same CDR3 is encoded by further DNA sequences in the sample. V gene TRDV2 combines with J gene TRDJ3; 9 nucleotides match TRDD3. This CDR3 comprises 18 residues. Germline V CDR1 and CDR2: GEAIGNYY, EKD. The V gene end was trimmed by 3 bases and the J gene end by 0 bases; junction bases not matched to a gene: 5. Here the CDR3 DNA reads TGTGCCTGTGACGTACTGGGGGAAAGCTCCTGGGACACCCGACAGATGTTTTTC. It encodes CACDVLGESSWDTRQMFF.

Comment on this clone: This DNA translates differently at residue 6 from the TCRdb protein, which is that of a much larger clone; a read error is likely, and the protein shown is the DNA's own translation. The V gene is TRDV2, the J gene TRDJ2; TRDD3 aligns across 7 bases. The CDR3 consists of 14 residues. Germline assignment: CDR1 GEAIGNYY and CDR2 EKD. CDR3 region: CACDTGGMTAQLFF. As DNA, the CDR3 is TGTGCCTGTGACACCGGGGGGATGACAGCACAGCTCTTCTTT.

This clone was observed a handful of times. The amino acid sequence in TCRdb belongs to a much larger clone and departs from this DNA's translation at residue 16, likely a sequencing read error; the sequence shown is translated from the DNA. The rearrangement links TRDV2 to TRDJ3; 10 bases align to TRDD3. The CDR3 sequence is 19 residues long. Germline values: CDR1 GEAIGNYY, CDR2 EKD. CDR3 sequence: CACDTGGYGSSWDTRRMFF. Written as DNA, the CDR3 is TGTGCCTGTGACACCGGGGGATACGGTAGCTCCTGGGACACCCGACGGATGTTTTTC.

By its share, this clone is medium-sized (0.01 to 0.1%). Other nucleotide sequences from this sample produce the same CDR3. V is TRDV2 and J is TRDJ3; possibly TRDD3 for D (5 bases). Deletions cut 0 bases from V and 4 bases from J, with 12 bases between. CDR1 and CDR2 from the germline V gene are GEAIGNYY and EKD. This CDR3 is built from 17 residues. The CDR3 spells CACDTWGPSWDTRQMFF. The CDR3 DNA follows: TGTGCCTGTGACACCTGGGGTCCCTCTTGGGACACCCGACAGATGTTTTTC.

Turning to this clone: A far larger clone lies a single base away; this is likely a read error. Other DNA sequences within the sample encode an identical CDR3. The V call is TRDV2, the J call TRDJ3; the match to TRDD3 covers 8 bases. This CDR3 has 19 residues. The V gene's germline CDR1 is GEAIGNYY and CDR2 EKD. J gave up 1 base and V 3 bases, and 10 bases lay outside the gene matches. The CDR3 protein is CACDPTGGPSSWDTRQMFF. The DNA of the CDR3 is TGTGCCTGTGACCCTACTGGGGGTCCTAGTTCCTGGGACACCCGACAGATGTTTTTC.

In this sample, this clone is medium-sized. This chain uses TRDV2 with TRDJ3, with 12 bases aligning to TRDD3. Losses at the gene ends were 0 bases for V and 0 bases for J; bases not matched to a gene: 8. Germline V gives CDR1 GEAIGNYY, CDR2 EKD. CDR3 length equals 21 residues. The CDR3 DNA follows: TGTGCCTGTGACACCGGCTGGGGGATACGCGAGGGCTCCTGGGACACCCGACAGATGTTTTTC. This encodes CACDTGWGIREGSWDTRQMFF.

This clone turned up a few times. It may be a read error: a sequence one base away is much more abundant. The rearrangement links TRDV2 to TRDJ3; 8 nucleotides line up with TRDD3. The CDR3 loop spans 20 amino acids. The J segment lost 2 bases and the V segment lost 0 bases, leaving 11 bases of the junction unmatched. Germline lookup yields CDR1 GEAIGNYY and CDR2 EKD. CDR3 in DNA: TGTGCCTGTGACACCTGGGGGATGGTCTCCAGCCCCTGGGACACCCGACAGATGTTTTTC. The encoded protein is CACDTWGMVSSPWDTRQMFF.

On this clone itself: This likely came from a read error, as a far larger clone is one base away. The chain recombines TRDV2 with TRDJ3; 11 bases align to TRDD3. The germline CDR1 and CDR2 sequences are GEAIGNYY and EKD. The V gene end was trimmed by 2 bases and the J gene end by 2 bases; junction bases not matched to a gene: 7. CDR3 size: 19 residues. The chain's CDR3 is CACDKVLGDSPWDTRQMFF. The CDR3 nucleotides read TGTGCCTGTGACAAAGTACTGGGGGATAGCCCCTGGGACACCCGACAGATGTTTTTC.